One and the same sample provided the 9 T cell receptor beta chains below, sequenced in a study of a mutant IDH1 vaccine in newly diagnosed glioma. No cognate antigen is known for these TCRs. Profiled with immunoSEQ multiplex PCR; TCRdb holds only in-frame clones, not every one. The sample holds around 39,000 clones, about four fifths seen once. Indicated time point: week 23, last vaccination. All doses held 300 ug of mutant IDH1 20-mer peptide, with topical imiquimod. The source was PBMCs, collected from a glioma patient whose treatment included an IDH1 peptide vaccine. These receptors were collected from a woman younger than 30 with glioma. Some clones in this sample may be carry-over from other donors' samples.

This clone was picked up a small number of times. The V call is TRBV2, the J call TRBJ2-1, with D possibly called TRBD1 or TRBD2 (5 bases each). V lost 2 bases, J lost 8 bases, and 16 bases lay in between. Germline CDR1 SNHLY, CDR2 FYNNEI. CDR3 length: 15 amino acids. CDR3 bases: TGTGCCAGCAGTGAACTGAGGGGTTTACCCGATGAGCAGTTCTTC. It encodes CASSELRGLPDEQFF.

In this sample, this clone turned up a few times. V and J are TRBV7-9 and TRBJ2-1; 7 bases align to TRBD2. CDR3 length equals 15 residues. The V gene end was trimmed by 0 bases and the J gene end by 4 bases; junction bases not matched to a gene: 3. Germline CDR1 SEHNR, CDR2 FQNEAQ (reference sequence). The CDR3 DNA follows: TGTGCCAGCAGCTTAGCCCTAGCGGCATACAATGAGCAGTTCTTC. Its translation: CASSLALAAYNEQFF.

This chain joins TRBV2 and TRBJ2-1, with D possibly called TRBD1 or TRBD2 (6 bases each). The V gene lost 10 bases and the J gene lost 9 bases, with 13 bases spanning the gap. The V gene's germline CDR1 is SNHLY and CDR2 FYNNEI. CDR3 length: 11 residues. CDR3 coding DNA: TGTGCCATACCGAGGGGGGTTGAGCAGTTCTTC. It translates to CAIPRGVEQFF.

The V gene is TRBV9, the J gene TRBJ2-3; D is perhaps TRBD1 (6 bases). Germline CDR1 is SGDLS and CDR2 is YYNGEE. This CDR3 has 15 amino acids. Trimming took 3 bases from V and 4 from J, leaving 15 bases between them. This chain's CDR3 is CASSAVQGSPDTQYF. CDR3 nucleotide sequence: TGTGCCAGCAGCGCTGTTCAGGGGTCCCCAGATACGCAGTATTTT.

The chain has TRBV9 and TRBJ1-2; TRBD1 is a possible D gene (6 bases). This CDR3 is 17 amino acids long. Germline CDR1 SGDLS, CDR2 YYNGEE. Trimming took off 3 bases at V and 4 bases at J, with 22 bases between the two ends. The CDR3 nucleotides read TGTGCCAGCAGCGAGAGGTCAGGGGCCGACCCTCCCTATGGCTACACCTTC. It translates to CASSERSGADPPYGYTF.

This sequence joins TRBV5-1 and TRBJ1-1; D gene uncertain. The CDR3 sequence is 14 residues long. Germline lookup yields CDR1 SGHRS and CDR2 YFSETQ. Between the trimmed V and J ends, which lost 4 bases and 2 bases, there was a span of 12 bases. The CDR3 DNA is TGCGCCAGCAGCATCGGACCGGCTAACACTGAAGCTTTCTTT. Amino acid sequence: CASSIGPANTEAFF.

The rearrangement uses TRBV29-1 and TRBJ2-3, with D possibly TRBD1 on 6 matching bases. The V and J ends lost 3 bases and 0 bases respectively, with 16 bases between them. This CDR3 region has 16 residues. The germline CDR1 and CDR2 sequences are SQVTM and ANQGSEA. The CDR3 loop reads CSVEPVETGSTDTQYF. In DNA form, the CDR3 reads TGCAGCGTTGAGCCTGTGGAGACAGGTAGCACAGATACGCAGTATTTT.

The rearrangement uses TRBV2 and TRBJ1-2; no definite D call. Looked up from germline, CDR1 is SNHLY and CDR2 is FYNNEI. Trimming removed 5 bases from V and 4 bases from J, with 14 bases in between. The CDR3 is 14 amino acids. CDR3 nucleotide sequence: TGTGCCAGCAGTCAAGGACGGGCCCCCTATGGCTACACCTTC. Protein: CASSQGRAPYGYTF.

This chain uses TRBV5-5 with TRBJ1-1; D remains ambiguous. V was shortened by 5 bases and J by 7 bases, with 18 bases between the two germline ends. The CDR3 loop spans 14 amino acids. Germline CDR1 SGHKS, CDR2 YYEKEE (reference sequence). The CDR3 DNA is TGTGCCAGCAGTGTTTACTTCTGGCGGGATGAAGCTTTCTTT. Amino acids: CASSVYFWRDEAFF.